This T cell receptor beta chain was captured by sequencing in a study of blood T cell repertoires in COVID-19. The V gene's germline CDR1 is MNHEY and CDR2 SMNVEV (reference sequence). With V trimmed by 1 base and J by 6 bases, 5 bases remained unmatched. This CDR3 has 15 residues. Here immunoSEQ multiplex PCR was the method, and the copy in TCRdb shows in-frame clones only, minus some. The sample shows some 300,000 clones, approximately 91% of them seen only once. The J gene is TRBJ2-7, the V gene TRBV27; 11 bases are a match to TRBD1. The specimen sequenced was PBMCs or T cells enriched from blood (not recorded which). The TCR originated in a woman in her 30s who had been exposed to COVID-19. The CDR3 is CASSLFWTGGGEQYF. CDR3 in DNA: TGTGCCAGCAGTTTATTTTGGACAGGGGGCGGCGAGCAGTACTTC.